This T cell receptor beta chain was profiled in a study of shared clonotypes between healthy human individuals. It was CD45RO-negative cells, positively selected for CCR7, that made up naive CD8 cells, with terminally differentiated effector memory CD45RA+ cells excluded. The germline gives CDR1 SSHAT, CDR2 FNYEAQ (reference sequence). This CDR3 has 16 residues. V trimming: 1 base; J trimming: 6 bases; junction bases outside the gene matches: 6. TCRdb keeps only in-frame clones here, not all; method: immunoSEQ multiplex PCR. This table holds about 2.1 million clones, approximately 92% found once. This chain uses TRBV7-7 with TRBJ2-1; 10 bases match TRBD2. This sequence originates from a man in his late teens or twenties in good health. Some clones in this sample may be carry-over from other donors' samples. Material for sequencing was naive CD8+ T cells from PBMCs. CDR3 nucleotide sequence: TGTGCCAGCAGCTTAGGAGCGGGAGGGCCGACCAATGAGCAGTTCTTC. This encodes CASSLGAGGPTNEQFF.